This TCR beta chain emerged from a study of beta chain features in type 1 diabetes. Study-level results: Relative to healthy donors, patients appeared to have naive, central memory and Treg TCRB repertoires that were more similar. Shorter TCRB CDR3s, moderately but significantly so, marked every one of the four CD4+ subsets in Type 1 diabetes patients. The question of HLA type influencing TCRB rearrangement was one that remained unresolved here. A pattern of fewer insertions and more deletions at VDJ junctions was seen in type 1 diabetes patients.

The isolated RNA, all of it, was reverse transcribed, so expressed TCRB transcripts were what got sequenced. Sequencing was performed with immunoSEQ multiplex PCR; in TCRdb, only in-frame clones are kept and a portion is missing. The data hold some 280,000 clones, with more than 13% observed a single time. This clone has more than one count but fewer than ten. Its target is not known. Stem cell-like memory, regulatory, central memory and naive CD4+ cells were sorted via CD45RO/CCR7/CD25/CD127/CD95/CD27. The material sequenced was naive CD4+ T cells from blood. The TCR comes from a man younger than 45 with type 1 diabetes.

CDR3 sequence reads: CASSFDGSTEAFF. CDR3 DNA sequence: TGCGCCAGCAGCTTTGATGGGAGCACTGAAGCTTTCTTT. The rearrangement joins TRBV5-1 to TRBJ1-1; no clear D gene. Germline V lookup: CDR1 SGHRS, CDR2 YFSETQ. V dropped 2 bases and J dropped 4 bases, with 9 bases sitting between them. This CDR3 comprises 13 residues.